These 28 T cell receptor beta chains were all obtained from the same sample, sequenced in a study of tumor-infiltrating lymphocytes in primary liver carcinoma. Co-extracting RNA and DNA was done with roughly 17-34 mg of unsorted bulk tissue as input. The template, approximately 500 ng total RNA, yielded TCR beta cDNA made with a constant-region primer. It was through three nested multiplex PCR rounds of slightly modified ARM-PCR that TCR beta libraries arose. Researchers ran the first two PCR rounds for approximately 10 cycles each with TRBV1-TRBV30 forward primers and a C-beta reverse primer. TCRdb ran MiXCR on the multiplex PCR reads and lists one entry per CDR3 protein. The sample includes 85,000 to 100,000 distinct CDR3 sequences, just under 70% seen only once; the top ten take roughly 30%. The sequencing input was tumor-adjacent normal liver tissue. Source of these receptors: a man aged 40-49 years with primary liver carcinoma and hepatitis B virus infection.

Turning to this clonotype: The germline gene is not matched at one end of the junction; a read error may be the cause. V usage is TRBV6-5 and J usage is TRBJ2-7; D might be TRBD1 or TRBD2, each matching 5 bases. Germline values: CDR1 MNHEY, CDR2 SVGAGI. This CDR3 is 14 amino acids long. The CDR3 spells CACSYDWGPYEQYF. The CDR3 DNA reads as TGTGCCTGCAGTTACGACTGGGGACCCTACGAGCAGTACTTC.

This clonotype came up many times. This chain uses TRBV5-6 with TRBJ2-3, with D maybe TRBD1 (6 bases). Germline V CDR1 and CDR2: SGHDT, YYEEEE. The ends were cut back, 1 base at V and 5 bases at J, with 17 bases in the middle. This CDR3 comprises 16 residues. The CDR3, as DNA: TGTGCCAGCAGCTTGCCCGGGACACTCCAGGAAGATACGCAGTATTTT. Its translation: CASSLPGTLQEDTQYF.

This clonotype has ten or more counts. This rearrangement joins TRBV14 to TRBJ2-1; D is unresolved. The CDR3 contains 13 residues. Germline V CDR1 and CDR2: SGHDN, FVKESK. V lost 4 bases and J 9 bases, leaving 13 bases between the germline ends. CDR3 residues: CASSPDVAGEQFF. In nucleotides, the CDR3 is TGTGCCAGCAGCCCGGACGTGGCCGGTGAGCAGTTCTTC.

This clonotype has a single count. The CDR3 DNA reads as TGTGCCAGCAACCCGCCCCCGGAGGCCAGGAAGGACCTCCAAGAGACCCAGTACTTC. This gives the protein CASNPPPEARKDLQETQYF. The chain couples TRBV11-1 to TRBJ2-5, with D perhaps TRBD2 (5 bases). This CDR3 spans 19 amino acids. Deletions cut 7 bases from V and 1 base from J, with 28 bases between. Germline loops: CDR1 SGHAT, CDR2 FQDESV (reference sequence).

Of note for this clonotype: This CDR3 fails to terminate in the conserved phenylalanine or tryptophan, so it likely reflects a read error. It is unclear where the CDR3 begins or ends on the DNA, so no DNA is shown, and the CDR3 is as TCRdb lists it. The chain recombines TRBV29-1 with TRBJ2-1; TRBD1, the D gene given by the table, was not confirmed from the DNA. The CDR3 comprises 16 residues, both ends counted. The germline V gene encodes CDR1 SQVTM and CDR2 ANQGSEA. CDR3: CSVEDPVGPTYNEQSY.

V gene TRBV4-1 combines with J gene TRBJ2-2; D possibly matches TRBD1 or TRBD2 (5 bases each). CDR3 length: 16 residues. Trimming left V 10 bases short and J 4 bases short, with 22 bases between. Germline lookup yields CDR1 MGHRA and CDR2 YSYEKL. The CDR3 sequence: CANRQVAAGTTGELFF. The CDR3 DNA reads TGCGCCAACAGGCAAGTCGCGGCAGGGACCACCGGGGAGCTGTTTTTT.

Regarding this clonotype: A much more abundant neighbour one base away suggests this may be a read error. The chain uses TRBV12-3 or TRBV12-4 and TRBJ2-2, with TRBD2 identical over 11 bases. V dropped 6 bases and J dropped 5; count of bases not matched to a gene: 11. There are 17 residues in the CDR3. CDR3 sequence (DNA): TGTGCCAGCAGCGCCCCTTTACTAGCGGGAGATACCGGGGAGCTGTTTTTT. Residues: CASSAPLLAGDTGELFF.

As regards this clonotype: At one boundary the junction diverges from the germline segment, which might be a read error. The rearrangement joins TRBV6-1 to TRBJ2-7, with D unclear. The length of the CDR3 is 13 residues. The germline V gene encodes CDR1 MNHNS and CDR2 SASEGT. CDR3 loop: CASSEQSSYEQCF. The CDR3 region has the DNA TGTGCCAGTAGTGAACAGAGCTCCTACGAGCAGTGCTTC.

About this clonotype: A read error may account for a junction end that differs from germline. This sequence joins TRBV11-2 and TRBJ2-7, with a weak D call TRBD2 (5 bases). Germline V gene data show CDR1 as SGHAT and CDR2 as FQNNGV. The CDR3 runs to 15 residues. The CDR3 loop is CVSSLVLRATVEQYF. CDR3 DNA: TGTGTCAGCAGCTTAGTTCTGAGGGCGACGGTAGAGCAGTACTTC.

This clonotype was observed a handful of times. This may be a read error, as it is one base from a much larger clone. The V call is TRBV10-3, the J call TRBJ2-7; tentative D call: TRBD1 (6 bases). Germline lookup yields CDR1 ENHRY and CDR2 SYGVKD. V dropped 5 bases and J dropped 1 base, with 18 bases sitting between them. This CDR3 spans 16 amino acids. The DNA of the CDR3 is TGTGCCATCAGTAAAACCTGGACAGATCTTTCCTACGAGCAGTACTTC. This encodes CAISKTWTDLSYEQYF.

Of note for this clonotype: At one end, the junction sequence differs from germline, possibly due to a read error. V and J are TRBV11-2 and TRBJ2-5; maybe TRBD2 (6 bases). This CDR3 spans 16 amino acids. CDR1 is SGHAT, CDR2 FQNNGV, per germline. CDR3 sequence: CASRSRESGPPRDQYF. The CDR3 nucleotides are TGTGCTAGCAGATCCCGGGAGTCGGGCCCACCAAGAGACCAGTACTTC.

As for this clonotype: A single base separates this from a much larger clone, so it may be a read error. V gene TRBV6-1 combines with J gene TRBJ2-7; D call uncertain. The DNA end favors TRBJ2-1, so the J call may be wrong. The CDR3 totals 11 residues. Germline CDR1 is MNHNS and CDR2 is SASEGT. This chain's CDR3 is CASSDLYEQFF. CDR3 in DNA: TGTGCCAGCAGTGACTTATACGAGCAGTTCTTC.

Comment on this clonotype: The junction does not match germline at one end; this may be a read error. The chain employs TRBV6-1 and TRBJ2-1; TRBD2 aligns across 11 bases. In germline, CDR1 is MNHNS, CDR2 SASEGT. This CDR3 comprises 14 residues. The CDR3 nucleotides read TGTGCCAGCTCACTAGCGGGGGCGATCAATAAGCAGTTCTTC. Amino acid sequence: CASSLAGAINKQFF.

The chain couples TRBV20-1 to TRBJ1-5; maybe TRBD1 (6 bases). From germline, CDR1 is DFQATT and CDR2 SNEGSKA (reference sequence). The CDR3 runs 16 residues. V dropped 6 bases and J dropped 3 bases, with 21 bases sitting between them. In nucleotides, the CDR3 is TGCAGTGCGGCTGCTTGGCAAGGGGGAACCAATCAGCCCCAGCATTTT. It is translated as CSAAAWQGGTNQPQHF.

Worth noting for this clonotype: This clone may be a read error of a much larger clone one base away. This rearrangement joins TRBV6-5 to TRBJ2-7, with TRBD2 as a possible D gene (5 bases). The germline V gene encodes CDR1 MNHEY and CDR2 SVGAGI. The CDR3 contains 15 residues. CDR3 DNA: TGTGTCAGCAGTTACTCAGGCGCTTCCGGGGTCGAGCAGTACTTC. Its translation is CVSSYSGASGVEQYF.

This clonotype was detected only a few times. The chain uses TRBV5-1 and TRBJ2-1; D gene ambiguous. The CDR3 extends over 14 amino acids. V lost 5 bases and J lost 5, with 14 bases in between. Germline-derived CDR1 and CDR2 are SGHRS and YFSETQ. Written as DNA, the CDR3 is TGCGCCAGCAGATCGGCCTGGGCAAACAATGAGCAGTTCTTC. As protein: CASRSAWANNEQFF.

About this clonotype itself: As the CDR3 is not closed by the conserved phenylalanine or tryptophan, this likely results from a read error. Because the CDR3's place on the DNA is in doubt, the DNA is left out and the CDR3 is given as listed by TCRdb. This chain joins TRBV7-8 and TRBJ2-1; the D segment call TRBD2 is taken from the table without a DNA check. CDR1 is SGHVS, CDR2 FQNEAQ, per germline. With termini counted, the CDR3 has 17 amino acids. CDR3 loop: CASSWTSGRTDYNEHFL.

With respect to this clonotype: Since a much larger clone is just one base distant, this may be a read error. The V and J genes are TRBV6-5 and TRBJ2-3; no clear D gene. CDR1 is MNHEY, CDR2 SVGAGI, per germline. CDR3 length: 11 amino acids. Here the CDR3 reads CVSTWADTQYF. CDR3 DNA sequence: TGTGTCAGCACCTGGGCCGATACGCAGTATTTT.

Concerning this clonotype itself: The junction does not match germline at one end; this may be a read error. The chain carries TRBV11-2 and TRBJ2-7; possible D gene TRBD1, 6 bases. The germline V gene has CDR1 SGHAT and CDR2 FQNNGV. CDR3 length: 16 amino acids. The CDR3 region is CASSLDFGTPSYEQYF. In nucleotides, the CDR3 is TGTGCCAGCAGCTTAGACTTCGGGACACCCAGCTACGAGCAGTATTTC.

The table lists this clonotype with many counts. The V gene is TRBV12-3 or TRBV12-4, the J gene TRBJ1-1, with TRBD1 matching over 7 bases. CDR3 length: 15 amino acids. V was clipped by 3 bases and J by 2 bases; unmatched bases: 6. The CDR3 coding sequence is TGTGCCAGCAGTTTCAGGGGGGAGGGAAACACTGAAGCTTTCTTT. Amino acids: CASSFRGEGNTEAFF.

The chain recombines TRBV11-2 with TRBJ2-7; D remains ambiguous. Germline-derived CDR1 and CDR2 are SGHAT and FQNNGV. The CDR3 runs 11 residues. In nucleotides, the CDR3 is TGTGTCGGCAGCCAATCCTACGAGCAGTACTTC. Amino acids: CVGSQSYEQYF.

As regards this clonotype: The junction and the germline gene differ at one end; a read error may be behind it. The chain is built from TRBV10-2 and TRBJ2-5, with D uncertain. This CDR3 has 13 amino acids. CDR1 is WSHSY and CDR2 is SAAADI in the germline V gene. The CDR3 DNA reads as TGCGCCAGCAGTGGGCAGCGCCAAGAGACCCAGTGCTTC. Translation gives CASSGQRQETQCF.

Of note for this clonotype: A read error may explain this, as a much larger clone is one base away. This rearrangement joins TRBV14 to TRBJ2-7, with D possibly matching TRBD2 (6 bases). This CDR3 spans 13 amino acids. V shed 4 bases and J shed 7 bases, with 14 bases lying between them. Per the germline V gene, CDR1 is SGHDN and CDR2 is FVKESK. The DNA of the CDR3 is TGTGCCAGCAGCCGAGCCCGGGCGGGAGAGCAGTACTTC. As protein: CASSRARAGEQYF.

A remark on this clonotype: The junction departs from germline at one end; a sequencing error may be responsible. The CDR3 DNA reads TGTGCCACCAGCTTAGATAAAGGATCTCTATGGGAGAGCCAGTACTTC. This encodes CATSLDKGSLWESQYF. The chain links TRBV11-2 to TRBJ2-5; a possible D gene is TRBD2 (5 bases). The CDR3 sequence is 16 residues long. CDR1 and CDR2 (germline): SGHAT, FQNNGV. The full variable domain, rest sourced from reference TRBV11-2 and TRBJ2-5, is EAGVAQSPRYKIIEKRQSVAFWCNPISGHATLYWYQQILGQGPKLLIQFQNNGVVDDSQLPKDRFSAERLKGVDSTLKIQPAKLEDSAVYLCATSLDKGSLWESQYFGPGTRLLVL.

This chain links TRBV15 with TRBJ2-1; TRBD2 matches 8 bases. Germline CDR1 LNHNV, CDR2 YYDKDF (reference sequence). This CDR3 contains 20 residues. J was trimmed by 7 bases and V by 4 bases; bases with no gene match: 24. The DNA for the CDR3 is TGTGCCACCAGCACCACTCGGGCACAGGGCGCTAGCGGGTCTTTAAATGAGCAGTTCTTC. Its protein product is CATSTTRAQGASGSLNEQFF. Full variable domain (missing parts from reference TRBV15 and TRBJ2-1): DAMVIQNPRYQVTQFGKPVTLSCSQTLNHNVMYWYQQKSSQAPKLLFHYYDKDFNNEADTPDNFQSRRPNTSFCFLDIRSPGLGDTAMYLCATSTTRAQGASGSLNEQFFGPGTRLTVL.

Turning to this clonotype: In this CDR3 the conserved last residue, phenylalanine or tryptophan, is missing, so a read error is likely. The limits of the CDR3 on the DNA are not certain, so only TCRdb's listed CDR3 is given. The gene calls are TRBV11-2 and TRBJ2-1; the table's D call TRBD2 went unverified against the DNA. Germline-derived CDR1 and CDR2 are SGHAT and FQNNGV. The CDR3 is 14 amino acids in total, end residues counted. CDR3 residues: CASSSVLGSNEQLI.

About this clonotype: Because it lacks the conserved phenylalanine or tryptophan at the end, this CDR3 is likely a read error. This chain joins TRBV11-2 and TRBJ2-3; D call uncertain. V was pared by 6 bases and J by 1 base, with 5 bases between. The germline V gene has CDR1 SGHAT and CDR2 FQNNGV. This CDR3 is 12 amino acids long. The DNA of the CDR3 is TGTGCCAGCAGTCTACGCACAGATACGCAGTATTCT. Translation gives CASSLRTDTQYS.

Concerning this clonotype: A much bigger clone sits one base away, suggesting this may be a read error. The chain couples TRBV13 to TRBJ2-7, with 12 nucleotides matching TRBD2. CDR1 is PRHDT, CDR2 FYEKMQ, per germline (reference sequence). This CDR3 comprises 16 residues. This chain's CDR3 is CANSPRRLAGAYEQYF. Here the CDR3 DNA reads TGTGCCAACAGCCCCCGTCGACTAGCGGGAGCCTACGAGCAGTACTTC.